The 7 T cell receptor beta chains given below trace back to one sample, sequenced in a study of T cells in localized non-small cell lung cancer. The repertoire was sequenced with immunoSEQ multiplex PCR; TCRdb's copy has only in-frame clones and lacks some. The sample has about 48,000 clones, around three quarters seen once; the top ten hold about 15%. The starting material was peripheral blood, obtained before any cancer treatment. Receptor source: a man aged 35 to 70 with stage I squamous cell lung carcinoma.

V and J are TRBV7-8 and TRBJ1-5; D is ambiguous. The V gene lost 1 base and the J gene lost 5 bases, with 6 bases spanning the gap. The CDR3 length is 13 residues. CDR1 SGHVS and CDR2 FQNEAQ come from the germline V gene. The CDR3 spells CASSLGYHQPQHF. The CDR3 DNA follows: TGTGCCAGCAGCTTAGGGTATCATCAGCCCCAGCATTTT.

The chain links TRBV5-8 to TRBJ1-5, with 7 bases matching TRBD1. The CDR3 runs to 15 residues. The trim removed 5 bases at V and 4 bases at J, leaving 9 bases unmatched. CDR1 and CDR2 from the germline V gene are SGHTS and YDEGEE. Here the CDR3 reads CASRPRTGGNQPQHF. The DNA of the CDR3 is TGTGCCAGCAGACCCAGGACAGGAGGGAATCAGCCCCAGCATTTT.

The chain joins TRBV10-3 to TRBJ1-5; TRBD1 agrees at 9 bases. This CDR3 is built from 15 residues. Germline V gene sequence: CDR1 ENHRY, CDR2 SYGVKD. Trimming at V came to 0 bases and at J to 6 bases, leaving 3 bases not matched to a gene. The CDR3 loop is CAISESGQGVQPQHF. For the CDR3, the DNA is TGTGCCATCAGTGAGTCGGGACAGGGAGTTCAGCCCCAGCATTTT.

V usage is TRBV5-1 and J usage is TRBJ1-2; D gene unclear. CDR3 length equals 14 residues. Trimming cost V 0 bases and J 4 bases, with 10 bases left between them. Germline V CDR1 and CDR2: SGHRS, YFSETQ. This CDR3 is CASSLGGSRYGYTF. CDR3 nucleotides: TGCGCCAGCAGCTTGGGTGGCAGCCGCTATGGCTACACCTTC.

The genes are TRBV5-1 and TRBJ2-1; 9 nucleotides match TRBD1. CDR3 size: 15 residues. The germline gives CDR1 SGHRS, CDR2 YFSETQ. Trimming took 0 bases from V and 7 from J; bases not matched to a gene: 5. For the CDR3, the DNA is TGCGCCAGCAGCTTGGGACAGGGGGTTGAGAATGAGCAGTTCTTC. It codes for CASSLGQGVENEQFF.

This sequence joins TRBV7-9 and TRBJ2-3; a possible D gene is TRBD2 (6 bases). The CDR3 extends over 16 amino acids. Germline CDR1 and CDR2: SEHNR and FQNEAQ (reference sequence). Trimming took off 4 bases at V and 5 bases at J, with 19 bases between the two ends. The chain's CDR3 is CASSSSLGGKGDTQYF. DNA of the CDR3: TGTGCCAGCAGCTCCTCACTGGGAGGCAAGGGAGATACGCAGTATTTT.

The chain is built from TRBV2 and TRBJ1-5, with D possibly TRBD1 on 5 matching bases. CDR1 is SNHLY and CDR2 is FYNNEI in the germline V gene. The CDR3 has 14 amino acids. V was trimmed by 6 bases and J by 5 bases, leaving 14 bases between them. The CDR3 region has the DNA TGTGCCAGCAGATTTGGGGCAGGCGATCAGCCCCAGCATTTT. The encoded protein is CASRFGAGDQPQHF.